Given below is one TCR beta chain in context. This clone was detected ten times or more. The antigen it binds to is not known. Within one base of it there is no much larger clone, and no base qualities were kept. The V end gives up 3 bases and the J end 6 bases, leaving 12 bases in the junction not matched to a gene. The germline V gene (reference sequence) sets CDR1 to LNHDA and CDR2 to SQIVND. Spanning cysteine to phenylalanine, the CDR3 consists of 16 amino acids. The read is trimmed to its CDR3 DNA, 48 bases read in frame from base 1. The receptor library was made with PCR. Sequencing used an Illumina HiSeq 4000. High-throughput sequencing was used to profile the TCR beta-chain CDR3 region of every patient. The paper's processing steps were these. Drawing on CDR3 differences between clinicopathological groups, the researchers built a classifier meant to tell apart patients with distant-metastatic papillary thyroid cancer. To measure repertoire diversity the researchers used the Shannon index, while the Morisita-Horn index served to gauge how similar the tumor and blood repertoires were. TCRdb took the public reads, trimmed them with fastp at Q25, ran MiXCR for clone calling and kept in-frame beta chains. The V and J calls, along with clone size, are taken from TCRdb and not from the paper's own processing. In all, the sample holds over 20,000 clones, and approximately 15% of those were seen once. Clones ranked in the top ten supply 19% of the sample.

No treatment had been received by any patient before thyroid surgery. Patient clinical samples collected from about 2011 to 2019 were retrospectively analysed using T-cell receptor beta sequencing. These data belong to a study of metastatic and nonmetastatic thyroid tumors (dated by TCRdb to 2020 to 2022). Looking at the study overall: The researchers compared repertoires between peripheral blood samples and tumor or nodule tissue samples from patients with malignant or benign thyroid disease.

Beyond this particular receptor, the publication reports: In both blood and tumor samples, malignant tumors were reported to have significantly higher TCR beta diversity than benign nodules.

The TCR comes from a female donor with papillary thyroid cancer or a benign thyroid nodule (not recorded which). Some clones in this sample may be carry-over from other donors' samples. Sequencing input: blood. The sequence is built from TRBV19 and TRBJ1-1; the central 8 bases match TRBD1. The nucleotide sequence is given as TGTGCCAGTAGTATGGGTCAGGGACAGGTAGGGTCTGAAGCTTTCTTT. Protein translation: CASSMGQGQVGSEAFF.